This T cell receptor (beta chain) was profiled in a study of cytomegalovirus exposure and HLA in healthy donors. For the study at large: The same platform used for the roughly 650 first-cohort repertoires was also used for the 95 to 150 validation repertoires, as a later analysis reported.

With regard to this clone: Its antigen is not identified.

Study findings and constraints: CMV antigen specificity was confirmed in vitro for three CMV-associated chains.

The table came from immunoSEQ multiplex PCR; TCRdb's copy has only in-frame clones and leaves some out. This repertoire shows about 150,000 clones, approximately 89% found once; its top ten account for 9% to 9.5%. J gave up 0 bases and V 5 bases, and 10 bases lay outside the gene matches. Germline loops: CDR1 SGHRS, CDR2 YFSETQ. The CDR3 loop spans 17 amino acids. The sequenced sample consisted of PBMCs. The chain uses TRBV5-1 and TRBJ1-4; 7 nucleotides match TRBD1. The TCR was taken from a woman between 18 and 30 years old in good health and CMV-seropositive. Here the CDR3 DNA reads TGCGCCAGCAGTCGTGGGCCAGACAGGGCAACTAATGAAAAACTGTTTTTT. Its protein is CASSRGPDRATNEKLFF.